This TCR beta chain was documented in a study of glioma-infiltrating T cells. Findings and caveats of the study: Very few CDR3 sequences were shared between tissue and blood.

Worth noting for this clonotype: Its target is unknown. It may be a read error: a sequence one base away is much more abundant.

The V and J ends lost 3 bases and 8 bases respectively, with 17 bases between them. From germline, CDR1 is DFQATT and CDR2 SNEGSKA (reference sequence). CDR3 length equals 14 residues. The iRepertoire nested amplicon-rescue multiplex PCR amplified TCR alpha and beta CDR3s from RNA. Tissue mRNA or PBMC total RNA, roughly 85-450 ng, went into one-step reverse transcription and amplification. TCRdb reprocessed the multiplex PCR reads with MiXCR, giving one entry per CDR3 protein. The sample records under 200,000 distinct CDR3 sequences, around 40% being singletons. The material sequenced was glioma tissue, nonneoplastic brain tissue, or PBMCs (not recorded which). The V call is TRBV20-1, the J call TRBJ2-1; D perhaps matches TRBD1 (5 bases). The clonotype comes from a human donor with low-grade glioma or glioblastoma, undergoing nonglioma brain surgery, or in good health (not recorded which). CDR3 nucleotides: TGCAGTGCTAGTCCGGACGGACATTACTATGAGCAGTTCTTC. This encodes CSASPDGHYYEQFF.